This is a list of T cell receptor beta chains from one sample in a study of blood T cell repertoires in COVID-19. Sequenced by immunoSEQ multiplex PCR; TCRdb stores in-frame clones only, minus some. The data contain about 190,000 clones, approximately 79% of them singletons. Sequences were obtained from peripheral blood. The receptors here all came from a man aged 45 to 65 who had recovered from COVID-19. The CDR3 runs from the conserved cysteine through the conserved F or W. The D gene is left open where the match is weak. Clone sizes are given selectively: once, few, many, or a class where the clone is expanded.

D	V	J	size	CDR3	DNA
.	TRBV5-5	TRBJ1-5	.	CASTSTGLSNQPQHF	TGTGCCAGCACCTCCACGGGACTTAGCAATCAGCCCCAGCATTTT
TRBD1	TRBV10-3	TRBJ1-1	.	CAISWTGTEAFF	TGTGCCATCAGTTGGACAGGGACTGAAGCTTTCTTT
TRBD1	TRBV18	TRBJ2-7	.	CASSPGQGSEQYF	TGTGCCAGCTCCCCGGGACAGGGGTCCGAGCAGTACTTC
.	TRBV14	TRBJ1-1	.	CASSHHGGGTFRNTEAFF	TGTGCCAGCAGCCACCACGGAGGAGGGACTTTTAGGAACACTGAAGCTTTCTTT
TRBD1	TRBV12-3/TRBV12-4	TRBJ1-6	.	CASRGQANSPLHF	TGTGCCAGCCGAGGACAGGCTAATTCACCCCTCCACTTT
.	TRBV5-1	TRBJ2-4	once	CASSRMVGENIQYF	TGCGCCAGCAGCCGAATGGTGGGCGAAAACATTCAGTACTTC
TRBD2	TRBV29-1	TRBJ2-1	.	CSVEGSLSSGNYNEQFF	TGCAGCGTTGAAGGTTCCCTCTCCAGCGGGAACTACAATGAGCAGTTCTTC
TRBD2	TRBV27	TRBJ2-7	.	CASSPPVLRGRVEEQYF	TGTGCCAGCAGTCCTCCAGTTTTAAGAGGGAGGGTAGAGGAGCAGTACTTC
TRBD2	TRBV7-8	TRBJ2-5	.	CASSLGLVRTSFQETQYF	TGTGCCAGCAGCTTAGGCTTAGTCCGGACTAGTTTTCAAGAGACCCAGTACTTC
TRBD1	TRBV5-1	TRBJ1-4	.	CASSLNGQGAGEKLFF	TGCGCCAGCAGCTTGAACGGACAGGGGGCAGGAGAAAAACTGTTTTTT
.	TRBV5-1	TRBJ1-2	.	CASSLPWSRVGGYTF	TGCGCCAGCAGCTTGCCCTGGAGCAGGGTAGGAGGCTACACCTTC
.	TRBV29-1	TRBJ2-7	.	CSVVTRVGNYEQYF	TGCAGCGTTGTAACGCGGGTGGGAAACTACGAGCAGTACTTC
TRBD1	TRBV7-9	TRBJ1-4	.	CASSLALSGGNEKLFF	TGTGCCAGCAGCTTAGCGCTATCAGGGGGCAATGAAAAACTGTTTTTT
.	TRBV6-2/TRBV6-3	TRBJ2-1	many	CASSYEDPRVEQFF	TGTGCCAGCAGTTACGAGGACCCCAGGGTTGAGCAGTTCTTC
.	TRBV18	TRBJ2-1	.	CASSPTGEQFF	TGTGCCAGCTCACCCACTGGTGAGCAGTTCTTC
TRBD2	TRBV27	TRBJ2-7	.	CASGRSGIYYEQYF	TGTGCCAGCGGTCGTAGCGGGATCTACTACGAGCAGTACTTC
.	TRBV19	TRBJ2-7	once	CASSIVGRNYYEQYF	TGTGCCAGTAGTATAGTCGGCCGAAACTACTACGAGCAGTACTTC
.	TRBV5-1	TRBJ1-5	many	CASSTGDQSNQPQHF	TGCGCCAGCTCAACAGGAGATCAATCGAATCAGCCCCAGCATTTT
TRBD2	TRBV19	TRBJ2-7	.	CASSPKGKGDSGGRRSYEQYF	TGTGCCAGTAGCCCGAAGGGGAAGGGGGACTCTGGCGGGAGGAGATCCTACGAGCAGTACTTC
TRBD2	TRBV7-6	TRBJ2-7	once	CASSLAGDREQYF	TGTGCCAGCAGCTTGGCGGGAGACCGCGAGCAGTACTTC
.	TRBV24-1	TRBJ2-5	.	CATSPGRDQETQYF	TGTGCCACCAGTCCCGGGCGGGACCAAGAGACCCAGTACTTC
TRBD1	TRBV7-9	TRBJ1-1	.	CASSLTGESKAFF	TGTGCCAGCAGCTTAACAGGGGAAAGTAAAGCTTTCTTT
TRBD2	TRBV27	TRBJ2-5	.	CASSLGGVQETQYF	TGTGCCAGCAGTTTAGGGGGGGTACAAGAGACCCAGTACTTC
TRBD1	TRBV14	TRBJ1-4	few	CASSQFTGGSANEKLFF	TGTGCCAGCAGCCAATTTACAGGGGGCTCGGCTAATGAAAAACTGTTTTTT
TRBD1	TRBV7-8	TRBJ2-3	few	CASSLVTGVETDTQYF	TGTGCCAGCAGCTTAGTAACAGGGGTGGAAACAGATACGCAGTATTTT
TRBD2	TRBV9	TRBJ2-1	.	CASSSGLAGVRNEQFF	TGTGCCAGCAGCTCCGGACTAGCGGGAGTTAGAAATGAGCAGTTCTTC
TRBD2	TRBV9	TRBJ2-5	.	CASSVGIAGSGETQYF	TGTGCCAGCAGCGTAGGTATAGCGGGGTCTGGAGAGACCCAGTACTTC
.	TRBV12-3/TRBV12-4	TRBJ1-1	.	CASGQEMNTEAFF	TGTGCCAGCGGTCAAGAGATGAACACTGAAGCTTTCTTT
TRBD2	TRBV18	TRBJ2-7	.	CASSPPRATSGAEQYF	TGTGCCAGCTCACCACCGCGTGCGACTAGCGGTGCCGAGCAGTACTTC
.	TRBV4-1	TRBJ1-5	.	CASSQVEGPQHF	TGCGCCAGCAGCCAAGTTGAGGGGCCCCAGCATTTT
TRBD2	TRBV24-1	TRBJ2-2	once	CATSGTGGGAGELFF	TGTGCCACCAGTGGAACGGGAGGTGGGGCCGGGGAGCTGTTTTTT
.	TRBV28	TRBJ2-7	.	CVVGALSYEQYF	TGTGTCGTGGGGGCGCTTTCCTACGAGCAGTACTTC
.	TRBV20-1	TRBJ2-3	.	CSARPTDTQYF	TGCAGTGCCCGTCCTACAGATACGCAGTATTTT
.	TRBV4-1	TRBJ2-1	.	CASSQARDLWYNEQFF	TGCGCCAGCAGCCAAGCCCGGGATCTCTGGTACAATGAGCAGTTCTTC
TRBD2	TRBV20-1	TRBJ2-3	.	CSASLAGMGTDTQYF	TGCAGTGCTAGTTTAGCGGGCATGGGCACAGATACGCAGTATTTT
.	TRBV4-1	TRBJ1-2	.	CASSQDFSYGYTF	TGCGCCAGCAGCCAAGATTTCAGCTATGGCTACACCTTC
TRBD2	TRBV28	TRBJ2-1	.	CASSLVGRDHNEQFF	TGTGCCAGCAGTTTGGTGGGGAGGGACCACAATGAGCAGTTCTTC
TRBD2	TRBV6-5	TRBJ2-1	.	CASRGTSGSWEQFF	TGTGCCAGCAGAGGGACTAGCGGGAGCTGGGAGCAGTTCTTC
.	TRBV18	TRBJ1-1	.	CASSPLPGYLTEAFF	TGTGCCAGCTCACCGCTTCCAGGCTATTTAACTGAAGCTTTCTTT
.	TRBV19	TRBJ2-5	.	CASSTTRGETQYF	TGTGCCAGTAGTACTACGCGTGGAGAGACCCAGTACTTC
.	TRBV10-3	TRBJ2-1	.	CAITIPSSLDEQFF	TGTGCCATCACTATACCCTCTAGTCTCGATGAGCAGTTCTTC